A selection of T cell receptor beta chains follows, all from one sample in a study of cytomegalovirus exposure and HLA in healthy donors. The table came from immunoSEQ multiplex PCR; TCRdb's copy has only in-frame clones and leaves some out. The table includes under 150,000 clones, about 80% detected once. Material: PBMCs. These receptors were obtained from a young woman in good health and CMV-seronegative. Both conserved end residues are part of each CDR3. Each record gives: D gene, V gene, clone size, J gene, CDR3 DNA, CDR3 protein. D genes are given only for firm matches. For some rows the clone size is stated as once, few or many, or as a class when expanded; others skip it.

>TRBD2|TRBV18|.|TRBJ2-1
TGTGCCAGCTCACCAAATGTGGCTAGCGGGGCATTGATAAGCAATGAGCAGTTCTTC
CASSPNVASGALISNEQFF
>TRBD1|TRBV4-2|.|TRBJ2-5
TGTGCCAGCAGCCAAGGGGGACAGGGGATGTACCAAGAGACCCAGTACTTC
CASSQGGQGMYQETQYF
>.|TRBV4-3|few|TRBJ2-7
TGCGCCAGCAGCCAAGAGGAGGGATACGAGCAGTACTTC
CASSQEEGYEQYF
>.|TRBV2|.|TRBJ1-1
TGTGCCAGCGGAGGGGACGGCACTGAAGCTTTCTTT
CASGGDGTEAFF
>.|TRBV6-5|once|TRBJ1-2
TGTGCCAGCAGTTACTTTGGGGCGGGGGGCTACACCTTC
CASSYFGAGGYTF
>.|TRBV7-9|.|TRBJ2-3
TGTGCCAGCTTCATGTTAGCGGGCACAGATACGCAGTATTTT
CASFMLAGTDTQYF
>TRBD1|TRBV6-5|.|TRBJ1-4
TGTGCCAGCCGTGGACAGGGGGCTGCTGAAAAACTGTTTTTT
CASRGQGAAEKLFF
>.|TRBV4-3|.|TRBJ1-1
TGCGCCAGCAGCCAAGATCGAGACAGGCTGAACACTGAAGCTTTCTTT
CASSQDRDRLNTEAFF
>TRBD2|TRBV18|.|TRBJ2-5
TGTGCCAGCTCACCTGGGCTAGCGGCTCAAGAGACCCAGTACTTC
CASSPGLAAQETQYF
>TRBD1|TRBV4-1|.|TRBJ2-7
TGCGCCAGCAGCCTTAAGACAGGGGTCTACGAGCAGTACTTC
CASSLKTGVYEQYF
>.|TRBV6-6|.|TRBJ1-1
TGTGCCAGCAGTTACCGGGTGGTTGAGGCGGACACTGAAGCTTTCTTT
CASSYRVVEADTEAFF
>TRBD2|TRBV7-8|.|TRBJ2-1
TGTGCCAGCAGCTTAGTCGGGGGGGTCCACAATGAGCAGTTCTTC
CASSLVGGVHNEQFF
>TRBD2|TRBV18|once|TRBJ2-7
TGTGCCAGCTCACCAAGCGGGGCTCTCTACGAGCAGTACTTC
CASSPSGALYEQYF
>.|TRBV5-1|.|TRBJ2-5
TGCGCCAGCAGCTTAGCGATTGCCCAAGAGACCCAGTACTTC
CASSLAIAQETQYF
>.|TRBV5-1|.|TRBJ1-2
TGCGCCAGCAGCGCAGAAGCTAACTATGGCTACACCTTC
CASSAEANYGYTF
>.|TRBV6-6|.|TRBJ1-5
TGTGCCAGCAGAGGAGACAGCCTCAATCAGCCCCAGCATTTT
CASRGDSLNQPQHF
>.|TRBV6-1|.|TRBJ1-6
TGTGCCAGCAGTGAGTTCAGGGTACAAAATTCACCCCTCCACTTT
CASSEFRVQNSPLHF
>TRBD1|TRBV18|.|TRBJ1-5
TGTGCCAGCTCACCTGGGACAGGGGACAATCAGCCCCAGCATTTT
CASSPGTGDNQPQHF
>TRBD2|TRBV5-6|.|TRBJ2-1
TGTGCCAGCAGCTTACCGGGACTAGGCGACAATGAGCAGTTCTTC
CASSLPGLGDNEQFF
>.|TRBV18|once|TRBJ1-2
TGTGCCAGCTCTCGACAGGATGGTGGCTACACCTTC
CASSRQDGGYTF
>TRBD1|TRBV30|.|TRBJ2-6
TGTGCCTGGCGTCTCCGGGACAGGGTAACTGGGGCCAACGTCCTGACTTTC
CAWRLRDRVTGANVLTF
>TRBD1|TRBV18|.|TRBJ2-1
TGTGCCAGCTCACCTGACAGGGGAAGTGTGAATGAGCAGTTCTTC
CASSPDRGSVNEQFF
>.|TRBV2|.|TRBJ2-2
TGTGCCAGCAGGAGAGACAGTCCGCCGGGCGGGGAGCTGTTTTTT
CASRRDSPPGGELFF
>.|TRBV9|few|TRBJ2-5
TGTGCCAGCAGCTCCCATCCCGACAGATTACAAGAGACCCAGTACTTC
CASSSHPDRLQETQYF
>.|TRBV5-5|few|TRBJ2-1
TGTGCCAGCAGCCTACAGAGTCCTTCCGCCTACAATGAGCAGTTCTTC
CASSLQSPSAYNEQFF
>TRBD2|TRBV5-6|.|TRBJ2-1
TGTGCCAGCAGCAGACTAGCGGGGCGCGATGAGCAGTTCTTC
CASSRLAGRDEQFF
>TRBD1|TRBV13|.|TRBJ2-7
TGTGCCAGCAGCTTACAGGACAGGTCGTCCTACGAGCAGTACTTC
CASSLQDRSSYEQYF
>.|TRBV7-8|.|TRBJ2-1
TGTGCCAGCAGCCCCATGTATGGCGGAACCAATGAGCAGTTCTTC
CASSPMYGGTNEQFF
>TRBD1|TRBV4-3|.|TRBJ1-5
TGCGCCAGCAGCCAAGGGACAGGTAAAAATCAGCCCCAGCATTTT
CASSQGTGKNQPQHF
>.|TRBV29-1|.|TRBJ1-3
TGCAGCGTGGGACACCTCTCTGGAAACACCATATATTTT
CSVGHLSGNTIYF
>.|TRBV29-1|.|TRBJ1-2
TGCAGCGATTCACACCACTATGGCTACACCTTC
CSDSHHYGYTF
>TRBD2|TRBV9|.|TRBJ2-5
TGTGCCAGCAGCACGGCGGGACTACAAGAGACCCAGTACTTC
CASSTAGLQETQYF
>TRBD1|TRBV19|.|TRBJ2-7
TGTGCCAGTAGCGGGCAGGGGGCAGGTCGGACCTACGAGCAGTACTTC
CASSGQGAGRTYEQYF